This TCR beta chain was captured in a study of glioma-infiltrating T cells. By sample share, this clonotype is medium-sized. Its antigen is unknown. The iRepertoire nested amplicon-rescue multiplex PCR amplified TCR alpha and beta CDR3s from RNA. Tissue mRNA or PBMC total RNA, 100-400 ng, went into one-step reverse transcription and amplification. Using its own MiXCR run on the multiplex PCR reads, TCRdb lists one record per CDR3 protein. Of roughly 100,000 distinct CDR3 sequences in the sample, around 29% are singletons; the top ten hold roughly 46%. Study observations and caveats: Non-neoplastic patients had below-expected tissue-blood divergence, while all gliomas exceeded expectation.

The CDR3 covers 13 residues. Germline assignment: CDR1 DFQATT and CDR2 SNEGSKA (reference sequence). Trimming removed 1 base from V and 4 bases from J, with 9 bases in between. The genes are TRBV20-1 and TRBJ2-3; D is undetermined. The material sequenced was glioma tissue, nonneoplastic brain tissue, or PBMCs (not recorded which). This receptor was identified in a human donor with low-grade glioma or glioblastoma, undergoing nonglioma brain surgery, or in good health (not recorded which). This chain's CDR3 is CSARGPSPDTQYF. The DNA of the CDR3 is TGCAGTGCTAGAGGGCCTTCGCCAGATACGCAGTATTTT.